This T cell receptor (beta chain) was recorded in a study of blood T cell repertoires in COVID-19. Looking at the study overall: Sites across the United States, Italy and Spain contributed samples from acute and convalescent COVID-19. The cDNA or gDNA used as material had been derived from T cells, B-cell-depleted T cells, or PBMCs.

CDR1 is SGDLS and CDR2 is YYNGEE in the germline V gene. The CDR3 spans 13 residues. J gave up 1 base and V 4 bases, and 1 base lay outside the gene matches. How the authors handled the data: Reference gene primer amplification gave nucleated cell count estimates. Sequencing was performed with immunoSEQ multiplex PCR; in TCRdb, only in-frame clones are kept and a portion is missing. From that table come the V and J calls and clone size; the DNA was used to work out D and trimming. The sample yields some 360,000 clones, 70% to 90% seen once. About this clone: This sequence may be a read error, since a much larger clone differs from it by one base.

The sequence derives from a woman aged 55-70 years with COVID-19, enrolled during active disease. The specimen was peripheral blood. The chain uses TRBV9 and TRBJ1-1; 7 bases are a match to TRBD1. The CDR3 DNA reads as TGTGCCAGCAGCAGACAGGGGAACACTGAAGCTTTCTTT. This encodes CASSRQGNTEAFF.